This TCR beta chain was obtained from a study of T-cell memory formation after mild COVID-19. Study-wide points: Mostly located in CM and EM were contracting CD4+ clones, with contracting CD8+ clones located in EMRA.

The germline gives CDR1 LGHNA, CDR2 YSLEER. The V and J ends lost 4 bases and 4 bases respectively, with 11 bases between them. The CDR3 has 15 residues. This clonotype has a count of ten or more. Its antigen is not known. Via MiXCR, TCRdb re-called the 5' RACE reads, giving one row per CDR3 protein. The data hold about 130,000 distinct CDR3 sequences, with approximately 6.2% observed a single time. The V and J genes are TRBV4-3 and TRBJ2-6; D might be TRBD1 or TRBD2, each matching 5 bases. This sequence originates from an adult woman who had mild COVID-19 (a few samples of this study predate the infection). Cell type and time point are not known. Source material: PBMCs or a T cell subset sorted from them (not recorded which). The CDR3 region is CASSRSGTGANVLTF. The CDR3 region has the DNA TGCGCCAGCAGCCGGTCTGGGACCGGGGCCAACGTCCTGACTTTC.